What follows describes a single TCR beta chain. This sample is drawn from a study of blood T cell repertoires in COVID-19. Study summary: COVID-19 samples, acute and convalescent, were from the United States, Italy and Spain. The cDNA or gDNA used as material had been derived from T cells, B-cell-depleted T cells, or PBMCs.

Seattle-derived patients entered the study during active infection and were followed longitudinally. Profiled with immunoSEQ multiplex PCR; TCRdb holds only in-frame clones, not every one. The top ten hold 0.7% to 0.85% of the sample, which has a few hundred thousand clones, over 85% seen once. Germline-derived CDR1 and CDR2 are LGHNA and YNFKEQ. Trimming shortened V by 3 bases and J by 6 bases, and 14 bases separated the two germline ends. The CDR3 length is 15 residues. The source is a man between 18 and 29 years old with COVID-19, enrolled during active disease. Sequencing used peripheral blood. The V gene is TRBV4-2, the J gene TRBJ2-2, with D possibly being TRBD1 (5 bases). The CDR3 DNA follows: TGTGCCAGCAGCCATCGAAGGGGTGGTTCCGGGGAGCTGTTTTTT. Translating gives CASSHRRGGSGELFF.